The TCR beta chain described here comes from a study of blood T cell repertoires in COVID-19. Study-level background: Samples taken during acute and convalescent COVID-19 were collected in the United States, Italy and Spain.

Original methodology: By means of reference gene primer amplification, nucleated cell counts were estimated. TCRdb's copy holds only in-frame clones and misses some; the assay was immunoSEQ multiplex PCR. V, J and clone size were drawn from that table, and D and trimming were deduced from the DNA. The table lists under 350,000 clones, roughly 89% of them singletons. The CDR3 has 14 amino acids. V shed 6 bases, J shed 6 bases, and the junction held 7 bases outside the gene matches. Germline loops: CDR1 WSHSY, CDR2 SAAADI. This clone was seen once. Sample: peripheral blood. J is TRBJ1-4 and V is TRBV10-2; 7 nucleotides match TRBD1. This receptor was taken from a middle-aged man with acute or convalescent COVID-19. The CDR3: CASRVPGGDEKLFF. The CDR3, as DNA: TGCGCCAGCAGGGTCCCAGGGGGAGATGAAAAACTGTTTTTT.